The clone carrying this T cell receptor beta chain was detected many times. Its antigen is as yet unknown. This sample was taken from a study of naive and memory T cell subsets. Study-wide results and caveats: In naive cells, over 90% of TCR sequences were seen only once. No ground truth validated the naive and memory repertoire findings.

The V and J ends lost 10 bases and 0 bases respectively, with 10 bases between them. CDR3 length equals 12 residues. Germline V gene lookup returns CDR1 MDHEN and CDR2 SYDVKM. An equimolar mix of two oligonucleotides served as the beta constant-region primer for TRBC1 and TRBC2. Ligated cDNA was amplified by four rounds of PCR with nested alpha and beta constant-region primers and SP2. TCRdb ran MiXCR on the UMI-ligation and nested PCR reads and lists one entry per CDR3 protein. Among some 150,000 distinct CDR3 sequences listed, 15% to 20% were seen once. The sample comprised naive CD4+ T cells from blood. The V and J genes are TRBV28 and TRBJ2-7; D may be TRBD2 (5 bases). The sequence derives from a human donor in good health. Here the CDR3 DNA reads TGTGCCATTTCGGGGAGCTCCTACGAGCAGTACTTC. It encodes CAISGSSYEQYF. The full variable domain, its missing parts supplied by reference TRBV28 and TRBJ2-7, is DVKVTQSSRYLVKRTGEKVFLECVQDMDHENMFWYRQDPGLGLRLIYFSYDVKMKEKGDIPEGYSVSREKKERFSLILESASTNQTSMYLCAISGSSYEQYFGPGTRLTVT.